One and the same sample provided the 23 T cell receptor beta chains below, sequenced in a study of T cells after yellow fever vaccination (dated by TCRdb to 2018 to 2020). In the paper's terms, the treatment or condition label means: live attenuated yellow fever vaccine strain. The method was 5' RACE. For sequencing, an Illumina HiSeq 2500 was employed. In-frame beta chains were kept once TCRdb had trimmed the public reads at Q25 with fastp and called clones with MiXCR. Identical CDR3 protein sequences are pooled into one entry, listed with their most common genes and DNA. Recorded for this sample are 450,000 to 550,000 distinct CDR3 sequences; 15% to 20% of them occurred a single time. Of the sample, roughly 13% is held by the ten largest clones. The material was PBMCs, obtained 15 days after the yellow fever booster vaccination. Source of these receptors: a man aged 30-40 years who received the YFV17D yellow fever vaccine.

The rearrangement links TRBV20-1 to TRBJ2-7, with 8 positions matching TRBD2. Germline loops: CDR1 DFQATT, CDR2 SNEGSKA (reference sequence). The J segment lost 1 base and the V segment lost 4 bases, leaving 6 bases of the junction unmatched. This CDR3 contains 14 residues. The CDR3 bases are TGCAGTGCTATACCGGGACTAGGTTCCTACGAGCAGTACTTC. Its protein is CSAIPGLGSYEQYF.

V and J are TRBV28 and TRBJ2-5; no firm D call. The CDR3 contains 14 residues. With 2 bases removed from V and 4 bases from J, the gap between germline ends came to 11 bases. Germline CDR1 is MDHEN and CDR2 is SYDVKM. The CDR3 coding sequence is TGTGCCAGCAGTTTACCGGGCGCCCGAGAGACCCAGTACTTC. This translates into CASSLPGARETQYF.

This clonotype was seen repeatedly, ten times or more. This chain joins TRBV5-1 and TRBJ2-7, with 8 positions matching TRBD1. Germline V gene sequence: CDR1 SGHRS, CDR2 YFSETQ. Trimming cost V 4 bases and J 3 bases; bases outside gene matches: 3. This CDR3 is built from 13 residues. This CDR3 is CASSPGQDYEQYF. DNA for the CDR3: TGCGCCAGCAGCCCGGGACAGGACTACGAGCAGTACTTC. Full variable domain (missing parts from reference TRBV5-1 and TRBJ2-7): KAGVTQTPRYLIKTRGQQVTLSCSPISGHRSVSWYQQTPGQGLQFLFEYFSETQRNKGNFPGRFSGRQFSNSRSEMNVSTLELGDSALYLCASSPGQDYEQYFGPGTRLTVT.

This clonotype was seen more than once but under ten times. The CDR3 protein is CASSLGTSPLHF. In DNA, the CDR3 is TGTGCCAGCAGCTTAGGAACTTCACCCCTCCACTTT. This chain uses TRBV7-8 with TRBJ1-6; D remains ambiguous. CDR3 size: 12 residues. Germline V lookup: CDR1 SGHVS, CDR2 FQNEAQ. Trimming took off 1 base at V and 9 bases at J, with 4 bases between the two ends.

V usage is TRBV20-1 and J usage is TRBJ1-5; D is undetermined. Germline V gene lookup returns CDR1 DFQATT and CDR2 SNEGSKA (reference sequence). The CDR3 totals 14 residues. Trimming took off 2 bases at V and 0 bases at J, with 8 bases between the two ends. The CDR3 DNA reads TGCAGTGCTAGATTGGGGAATAGCAATCAGCCCCAGCATTTT. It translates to CSARLGNSNQPQHF.

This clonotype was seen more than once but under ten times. This CDR3 is CASSFVGWNEQFF. As DNA, the CDR3 is TGTGCCAGCAGTTTTGTGGGCTGGAATGAGCAGTTCTTC. The V gene is TRBV27, the J gene TRBJ2-1; no firm D call. V was pared by 3 bases and J by 7 bases, with 10 bases between. Germline V lookup: CDR1 MNHEY, CDR2 SMNVEV (reference sequence). The CDR3 has 13 amino acids.

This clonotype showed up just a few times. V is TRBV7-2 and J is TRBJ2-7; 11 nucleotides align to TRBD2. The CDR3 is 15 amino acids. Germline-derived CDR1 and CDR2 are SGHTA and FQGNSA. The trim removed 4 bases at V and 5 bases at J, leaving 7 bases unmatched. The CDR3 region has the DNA TGTGCCAGCAGCTCCGTTTCGACTAGCGGGAACGAGCAGTACTTC. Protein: CASSSVSTSGNEQYF.

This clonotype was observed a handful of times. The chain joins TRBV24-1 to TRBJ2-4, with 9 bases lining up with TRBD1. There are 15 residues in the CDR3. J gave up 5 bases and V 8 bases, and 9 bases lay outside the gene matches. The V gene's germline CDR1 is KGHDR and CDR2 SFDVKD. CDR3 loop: CATNHNRGRENIQYF. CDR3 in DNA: TGTGCCACCAACCACAACAGGGGGCGAGAAAACATTCAGTACTTC.

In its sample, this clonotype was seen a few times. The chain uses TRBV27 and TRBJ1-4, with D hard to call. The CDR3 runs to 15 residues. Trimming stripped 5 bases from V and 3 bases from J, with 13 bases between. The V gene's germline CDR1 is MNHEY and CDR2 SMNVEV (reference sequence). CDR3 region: CASSPGPISNEKLFF. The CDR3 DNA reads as TGTGCCAGCAGTCCCGGACCTATATCTAATGAAAAACTGTTTTTT.

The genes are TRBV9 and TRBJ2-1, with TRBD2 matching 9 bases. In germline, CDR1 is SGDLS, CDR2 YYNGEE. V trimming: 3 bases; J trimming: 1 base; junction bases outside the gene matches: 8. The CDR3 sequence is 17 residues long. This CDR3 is CASSDLSAGGSYNEQFF. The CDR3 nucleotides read TGTGCCAGCAGCGACCTTTCGGCGGGAGGGTCCTACAATGAGCAGTTCTTC.

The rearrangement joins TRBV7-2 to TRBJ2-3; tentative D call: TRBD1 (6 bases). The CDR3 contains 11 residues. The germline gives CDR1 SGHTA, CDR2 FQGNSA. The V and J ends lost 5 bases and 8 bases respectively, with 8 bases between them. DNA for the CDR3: TGTGCCAGCAGCACAGGGATTACGCAGTATTTT. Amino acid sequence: CASSTGITQYF.

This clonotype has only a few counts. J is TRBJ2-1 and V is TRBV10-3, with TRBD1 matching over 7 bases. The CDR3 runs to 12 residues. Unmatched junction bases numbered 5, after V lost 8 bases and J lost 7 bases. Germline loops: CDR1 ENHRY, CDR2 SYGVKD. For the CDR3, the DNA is TGTGCCATCTCAGGGGGACGAAATGAGCAGTTCTTC. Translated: CAISGGRNEQFF.

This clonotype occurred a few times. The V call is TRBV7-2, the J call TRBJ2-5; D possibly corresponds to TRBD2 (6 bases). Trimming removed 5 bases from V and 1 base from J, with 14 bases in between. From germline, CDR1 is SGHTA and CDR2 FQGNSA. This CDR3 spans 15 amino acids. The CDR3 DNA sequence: TGTGCCAGCAGCAGCGAGGCGGGAAGCCAAGAGACCCAGTACTTC. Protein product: CASSSEAGSQETQYF.

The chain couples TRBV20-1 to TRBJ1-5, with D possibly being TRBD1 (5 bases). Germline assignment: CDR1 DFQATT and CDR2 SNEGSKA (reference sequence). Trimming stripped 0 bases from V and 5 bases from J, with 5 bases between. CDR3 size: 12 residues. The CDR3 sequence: CSAREGDQPQHF. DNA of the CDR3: TGCAGTGCTAGAGAAGGGGATCAGCCCCAGCATTTT.

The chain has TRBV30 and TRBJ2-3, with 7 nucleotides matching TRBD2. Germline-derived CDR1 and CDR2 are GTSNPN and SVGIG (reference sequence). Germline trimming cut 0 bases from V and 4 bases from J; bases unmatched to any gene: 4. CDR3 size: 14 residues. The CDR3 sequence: CAWSVGGSADTQYF. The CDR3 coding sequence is TGTGCCTGGAGTGTTGGCGGGAGTGCAGATACGCAGTATTTT.

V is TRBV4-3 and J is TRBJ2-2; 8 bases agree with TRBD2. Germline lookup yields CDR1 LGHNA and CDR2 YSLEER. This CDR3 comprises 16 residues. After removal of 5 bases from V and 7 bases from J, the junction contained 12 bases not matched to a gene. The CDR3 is CASSSRGGLGGGELFF. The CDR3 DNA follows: TGCGCCAGCAGCTCCCGGGGGGGCCTTGGGGGCGGGGAGCTGTTTTTT.

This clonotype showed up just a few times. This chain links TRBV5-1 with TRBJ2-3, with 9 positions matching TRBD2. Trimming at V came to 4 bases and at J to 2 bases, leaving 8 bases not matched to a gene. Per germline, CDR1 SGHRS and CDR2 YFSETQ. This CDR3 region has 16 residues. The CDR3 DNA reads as TGCGCCAGCAGCCTTCAAGCGGGAGGCGCCACAGATACGCAGTATTTT. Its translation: CASSLQAGGATDTQYF.

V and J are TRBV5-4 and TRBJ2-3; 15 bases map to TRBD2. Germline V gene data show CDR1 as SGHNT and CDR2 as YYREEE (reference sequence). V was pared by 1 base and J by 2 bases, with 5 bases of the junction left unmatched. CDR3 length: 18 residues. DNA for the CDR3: TGTGCCAGCAGCTTGAAGGGGACTAGCGGGAGGTTCACAGATACGCAGTATTTT. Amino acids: CASSLKGTSGRFTDTQYF.

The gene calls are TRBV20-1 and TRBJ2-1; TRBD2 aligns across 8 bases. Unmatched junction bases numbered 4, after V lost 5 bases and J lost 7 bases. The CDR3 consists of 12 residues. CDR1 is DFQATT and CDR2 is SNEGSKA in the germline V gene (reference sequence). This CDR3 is CSARRLANEQFF. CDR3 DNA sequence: TGCAGTGCTCGGAGACTAGCGAATGAGCAGTTCTTC.

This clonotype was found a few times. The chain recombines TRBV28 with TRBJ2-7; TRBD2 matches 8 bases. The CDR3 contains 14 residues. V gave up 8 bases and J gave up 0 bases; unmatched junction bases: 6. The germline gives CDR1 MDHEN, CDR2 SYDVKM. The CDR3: CASRRGGSSYEQYF. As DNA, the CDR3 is TGTGCCAGCCGACGGGGGGGAAGCTCCTACGAGCAGTACTTC.

The CDR3: CASRPRDREKLFF. The CDR3 DNA follows: TGTGCCAGCAGACCCCGGGACAGGGAAAAACTGTTTTTT. The rearrangement joins TRBV5-6 to TRBJ1-4, with TRBD1 matching 8 bases. Germline V lookup: CDR1 SGHDT, CDR2 YYEEEE. V gave up 5 bases and J gave up 8 bases; unmatched junction bases: 5. This CDR3 spans 13 amino acids.

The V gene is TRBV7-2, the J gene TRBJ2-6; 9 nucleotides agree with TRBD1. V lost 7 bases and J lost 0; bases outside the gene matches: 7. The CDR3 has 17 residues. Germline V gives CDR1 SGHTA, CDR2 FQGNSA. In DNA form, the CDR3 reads TGTGCCAGCAAACAACAGGGGGCTCACTCTGGGGCCAACGTCCTGACTTTC. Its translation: CASKQQGAHSGANVLTF.

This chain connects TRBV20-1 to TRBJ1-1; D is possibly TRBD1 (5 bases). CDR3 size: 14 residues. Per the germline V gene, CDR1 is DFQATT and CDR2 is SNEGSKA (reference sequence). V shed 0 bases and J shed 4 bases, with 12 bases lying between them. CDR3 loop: CSARDLGGGTEAFF. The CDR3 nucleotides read TGCAGTGCTAGAGATTTGGGGGGGGGCACTGAAGCTTTCTTT.